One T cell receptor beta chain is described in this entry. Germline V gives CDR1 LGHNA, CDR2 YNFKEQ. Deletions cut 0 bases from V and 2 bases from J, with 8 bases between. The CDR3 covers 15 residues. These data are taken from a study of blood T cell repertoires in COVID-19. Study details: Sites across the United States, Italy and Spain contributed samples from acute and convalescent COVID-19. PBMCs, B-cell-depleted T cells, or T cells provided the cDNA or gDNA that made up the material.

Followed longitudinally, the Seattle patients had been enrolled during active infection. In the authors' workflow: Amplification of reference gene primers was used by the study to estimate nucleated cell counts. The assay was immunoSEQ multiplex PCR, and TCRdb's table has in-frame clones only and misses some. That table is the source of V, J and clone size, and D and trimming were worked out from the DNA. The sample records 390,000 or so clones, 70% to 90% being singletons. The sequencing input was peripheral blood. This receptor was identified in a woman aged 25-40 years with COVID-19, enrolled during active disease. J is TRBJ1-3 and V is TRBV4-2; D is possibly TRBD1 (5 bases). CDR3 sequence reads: CASSQDGGTGNTIYF. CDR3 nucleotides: TGTGCCAGCAGCCAAGATGGGGGGACTGGAAACACCATATATTTT.